The following is a T cell receptor (beta chain) sequence with its context. Its target is unknown. This specimen belongs to a study of long-term antiretroviral therapy in people with HIV. Findings and limits, study-wide: Specimen acquisition occurred between the mid-2000s and the late 2010s, potentially under older ART regimens. CDR3 lengths in HIV samples spanned a narrower range than controls.

Germline assignment: CDR1 SGHKS and CDR2 YYEKEE (reference sequence). Deletions cut 4 bases from V and 3 bases from J, with 13 bases between. The CDR3 is made up of 15 amino acids. The run of the v3.0 immunoSEQ assay was at survey level. Sequenced by immunoSEQ multiplex PCR; TCRdb stores in-frame clones only, minus some. The sample lists fewer than 20,000 clones; roughly 80% were seen once. The chain carries TRBV5-5 and TRBJ1-4; D may be TRBD1 (5 bases). The receptor's source is a woman between 50 and 59 years old with HIV. The specimen was unsorted PBMCs, collected around 2.4 years before starting antiretroviral therapy. In DNA form, the CDR3 reads TGTGCCAGCAGCCAGACAGCTGGGGCTAATGAAAAACTGTTTTTT. This encodes CASSQTAGANEKLFF. The whole variable domain, remainder taken from reference TRBV5-5 and TRBJ1-4, is DAGVTQSPTHLIKTRGQQVTLRCSPISGHKSVSWYQQVLGQGPQFIFQYYEKEERGRGNFPDRFSARQFPNYSSELNVNALLLGDSALYLCASSQTAGANEKLFFGSGTQLSVL.